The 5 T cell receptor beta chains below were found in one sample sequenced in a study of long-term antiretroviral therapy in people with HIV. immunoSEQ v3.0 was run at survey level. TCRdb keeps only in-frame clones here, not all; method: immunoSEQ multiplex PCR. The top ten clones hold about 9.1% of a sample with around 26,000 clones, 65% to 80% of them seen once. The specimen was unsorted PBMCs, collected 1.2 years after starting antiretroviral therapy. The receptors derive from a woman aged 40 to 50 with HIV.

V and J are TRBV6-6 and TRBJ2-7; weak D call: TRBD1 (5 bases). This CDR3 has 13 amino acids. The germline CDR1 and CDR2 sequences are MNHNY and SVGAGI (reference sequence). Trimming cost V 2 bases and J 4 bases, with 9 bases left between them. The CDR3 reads CASSYIRAYEQYF. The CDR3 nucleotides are TGTGCCAGCAGTTACATCAGGGCGTACGAGCAGTACTTC.

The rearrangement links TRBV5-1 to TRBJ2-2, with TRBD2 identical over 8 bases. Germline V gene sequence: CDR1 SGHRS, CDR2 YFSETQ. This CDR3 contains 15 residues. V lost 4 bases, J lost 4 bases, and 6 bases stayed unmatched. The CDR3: CASSEEAGATGELFF. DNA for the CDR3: TGCGCCAGCAGCGAGGAAGCGGGAGCCACCGGGGAGCTGTTTTTT. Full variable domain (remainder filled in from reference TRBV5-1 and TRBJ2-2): KAGVTQTPRYLIKTRGQQVTLSCSPISGHRSVSWYQQTPGQGLQFLFEYFSETQRNKGNFPGRFSGRQFSNSRSEMNVSTLELGDSALYLCASSEEAGATGELFFGEGSRLTVL.

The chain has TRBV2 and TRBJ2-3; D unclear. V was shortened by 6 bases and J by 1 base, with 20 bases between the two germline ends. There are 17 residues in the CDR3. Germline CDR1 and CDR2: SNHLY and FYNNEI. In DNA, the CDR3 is TGTGCCAGCAGCAGCTCTCGTGGGATTAGGGGCACAGATACGCAGTATTTT. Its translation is CASSSSRGIRGTDTQYF. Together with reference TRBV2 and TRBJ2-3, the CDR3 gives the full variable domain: EPEVTQTPSHQVTQMGQEVILRCVPISNHLYFYWYRQILGQKVEFLVSFYNNEISEKSEIFDDQFSVERPDGSNFTLKIRSTKLEDSAMYFCASSSSRGIRGTDTQYFGPGTRLTVL.

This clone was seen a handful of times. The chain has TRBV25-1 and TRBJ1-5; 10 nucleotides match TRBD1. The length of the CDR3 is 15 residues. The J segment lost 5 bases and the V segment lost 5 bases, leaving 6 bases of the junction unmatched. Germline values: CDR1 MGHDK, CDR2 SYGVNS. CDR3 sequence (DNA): TGTGCCAGCAGTACCGGGACAGGGGCATATCAGCCCCAGCATTTT. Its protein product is CASSTGTGAYQPQHF.

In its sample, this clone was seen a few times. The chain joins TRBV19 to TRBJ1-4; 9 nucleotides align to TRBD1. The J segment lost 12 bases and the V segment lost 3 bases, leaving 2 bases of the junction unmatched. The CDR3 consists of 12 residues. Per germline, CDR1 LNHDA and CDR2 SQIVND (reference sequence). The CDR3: CASSIRDRELFF. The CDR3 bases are TGTGCCAGTAGTATCCGGGACAGGGAACTGTTTTTT.